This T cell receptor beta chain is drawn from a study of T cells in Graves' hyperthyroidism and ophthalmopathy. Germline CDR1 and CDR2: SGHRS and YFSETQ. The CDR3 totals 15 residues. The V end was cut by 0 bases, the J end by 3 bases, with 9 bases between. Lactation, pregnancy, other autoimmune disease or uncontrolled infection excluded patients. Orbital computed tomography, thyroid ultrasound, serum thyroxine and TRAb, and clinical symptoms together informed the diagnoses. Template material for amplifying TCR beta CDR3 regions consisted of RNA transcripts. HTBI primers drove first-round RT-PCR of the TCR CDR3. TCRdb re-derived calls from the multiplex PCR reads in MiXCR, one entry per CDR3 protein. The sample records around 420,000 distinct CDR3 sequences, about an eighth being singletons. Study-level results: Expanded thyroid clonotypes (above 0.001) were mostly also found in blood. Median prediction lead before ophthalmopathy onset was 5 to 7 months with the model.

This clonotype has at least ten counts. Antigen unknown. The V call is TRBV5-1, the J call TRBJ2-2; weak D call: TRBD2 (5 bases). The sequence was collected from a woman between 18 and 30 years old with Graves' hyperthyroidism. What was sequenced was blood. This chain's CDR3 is CASSLAGVDTGELFF. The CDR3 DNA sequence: TGCGCCAGCAGCTTGGCCGGGGTGGACACCGGGGAGCTGTTTTTT.